Presented here are 11 T cell receptor beta chains from one specimen sequenced in a study of early T cells in non-severe SARS-CoV-2 infection. TCRdb passed the 5' RACE reads through MiXCR, listing each CDR3 protein once. Of about 76,000 distinct CDR3 sequences listed, roughly 12% are singletons. The sample consisted of whole blood. The receptors were sampled from an adult who was a healthcare worker with PCR-confirmed SARS-CoV-2 infection or an uninfected control (not recorded which).

This clonotype has at least ten counts. V and J are TRBV5-1 and TRBJ2-1, with D possibly TRBD2 on 5 matching bases. V lost 0 bases and J lost 6, with 13 bases in between. Germline-derived CDR1 and CDR2 are SGHRS and YFSETQ. CDR3 length: 15 residues. DNA of the CDR3: TGCGCCAGCAGCTTGGTAGTCAGCGGTTCCAATGAGCAGTTCTTC. Its protein product is CASSLVVSGSNEQFF.

V gene TRBV5-1 combines with J gene TRBJ1-4, with 10 positions matching TRBD1. The CDR3 spans 15 residues. Unmatched junction bases numbered 11, after V lost 7 bases and J lost 8 bases. Germline assignment: CDR1 SGHRS and CDR2 YFSETQ. CDR3 residues: CASRWDGTGEEKLFF. CDR3 sequence (DNA): TGCGCCAGCCGTTGGGACGGGACAGGGGAAGAAAAACTGTTTTTT. The variable domain in full, completed from reference TRBV5-1 and TRBJ1-4, reads KAGVTQTPRYLIKTRGQQVTLSCSPISGHRSVSWYQQTPGQGLQFLFEYFSETQRNKGNFPGRFSGRQFSNSRSEMNVSTLELGDSALYLCASRWDGTGEEKLFFGSGTQLSVL.

This clonotype was seen repeatedly, ten times or more. J is TRBJ2-7 and V is TRBV3-1; maybe TRBD2 (5 bases). The CDR3 covers 15 residues. V was clipped by 1 base and J by 0 bases, with 10 bases between them. In germline, CDR1 is LGHDT, CDR2 YNNKEL (reference sequence). CDR3 protein: CASSQGLSGSYEQYF. CDR3 nucleotides: TGTGCCAGCAGCCAAGGTCTAAGCGGCTCCTACGAGCAGTACTTC.

This clonotype has ten or more counts. V gene TRBV27 combines with J gene TRBJ2-3, with no clear D. V lost 0 bases and J 9 bases, leaving 13 bases between the germline ends. The CDR3 is made up of 14 amino acids. Germline V gives CDR1 MNHEY, CDR2 SMNVEV (reference sequence). CDR3 coding DNA: TGTGCCAGCAGTTTATCTTCTCACGAGGACACGCAGTATTTT. Its translation: CASSLSSHEDTQYF.

Remarks on this clonotype: A much larger clone lies one base from this, so it may be a read error. This chain uses TRBV4-2 with TRBJ2-7; D is unresolved. Germline CDR1 is LGHNA and CDR2 is YNFKEQ. The CDR3 contains 14 residues. CDR3 sequence reads: CASCQEPREYEQYF. As DNA, the CDR3 is TGTGCCAGCTGCCAAGAGCCCCGTGAGTACGAGCAGTACTTC.

This clonotype was found many times. This chain links TRBV28 with TRBJ2-1; no clear D gene. Trimming took 3 bases from V and 6 from J, leaving 9 bases between them. CDR3 length: 13 residues. Per the germline V gene, CDR1 is MDHEN and CDR2 is SYDVKM. CDR3 residues: CASSLGRSNEQFF. CDR3 nucleotide sequence: TGTGCCAGCAGTTTGGGTAGGAGCAATGAGCAGTTCTTC. Looking up the rest from reference TRBV28 and TRBJ2-1 gives the full variable domain: DVKVTQSSRYLVKRTGEKVFLECVQDMDHENMFWYRQDPGLGLRLIYFSYDVKMKEKGDIPEGYSVSREKKERFSLILESASTNQTSMYLCASSLGRSNEQFFGPGTRLTVL.

V gene TRBV10-3 combines with J gene TRBJ1-1; no firm D call. The V gene's germline CDR1 is ENHRY and CDR2 SYGVKD. CDR3 length: 11 amino acids. V lost 6 bases and J 7 bases, leaving 9 bases between the germline ends. The CDR3 protein is CAIRGYNEAFF. CDR3 sequence (DNA): TGTGCCATCAGGGGATACAATGAAGCTTTCTTT.

This chain links TRBV29-1 with TRBJ1-1; D is uncertain. Trimming left V 4 bases short and J 6 bases short, with 15 bases between. This CDR3 region has 13 residues. CDR1 and CDR2 (germline): SQVTM, ANQGSEA. This CDR3 reads CSVALSLSAEAFF. In nucleotides, the CDR3 is TGCAGCGTTGCTTTGTCCCTTAGCGCTGAAGCTTTCTTT. Using reference TRBV29-1 and TRBJ1-1 for the parts outside the CDR3, the full variable domain is SAVISQKPSRDICQRGTSLTIQCQVDSQVTMMFWYRQQPGQSLTLIATANQGSEATYESGFVIDKFPISRPNLTFSTLTVSNMSPEDSSIYLCSVALSLSAEAFFGQGTRLTVV.

This chain uses TRBV29-1 with TRBJ2-1; the D gene is possibly TRBD1 (7 bases). Trimming stripped 5 bases from V and 15 bases from J, with 26 bases between. Germline V gene sequence: CDR1 SQVTM, CDR2 ANQGSEA. The CDR3 loop spans 14 amino acids. CDR3 residues: CSVNQGERALAPFF. The CDR3 region has the DNA TGCAGCGTTAACCAGGGGGAGCGGGCTTTGGCCCCGTTCTTC.

This clonotype was recorded at least ten times. The chain employs TRBV4-2 and TRBJ2-1; D is perhaps TRBD1 (6 bases). Trimming cost V 4 bases and J 10 bases, with 11 bases left between them. Germline V lookup: CDR1 LGHNA, CDR2 YNFKEQ. The CDR3 covers 12 residues. The CDR3 loop is CASSPQGFEQFF. In nucleotides, the CDR3 is TGTGCCAGCAGCCCGCAGGGGTTCGAGCAGTTCTTC.

This clonotype was picked up many times. The CDR3 here is CASSLELRGQGREQFF. The DNA for the CDR3 is TGTGCCAGCAGCTTAGAACTTCGGGGGCAGGGTCGCGAGCAGTTCTTC. V and J are TRBV11-2 and TRBJ2-1; D may match TRBD1 or TRBD2 (6 bases each). V was shortened by 0 bases and J by 10 bases, with 19 bases between the two germline ends. The CDR3 contains 16 residues. Germline CDR1 SGHAT, CDR2 FQNNGV. Based on the CDR3 plus reference TRBV11-2 and TRBJ2-1, the full variable domain is EAGVAQSPRYKIIEKRQSVAFWCNPISGHATLYWYQQILGQGPKLLIQFQNNGVVDDSQLPKDRFSAERLKGVDSTLKIQPAKLEDSAVYLCASSLELRGQGREQFFGPGTRLTVL.